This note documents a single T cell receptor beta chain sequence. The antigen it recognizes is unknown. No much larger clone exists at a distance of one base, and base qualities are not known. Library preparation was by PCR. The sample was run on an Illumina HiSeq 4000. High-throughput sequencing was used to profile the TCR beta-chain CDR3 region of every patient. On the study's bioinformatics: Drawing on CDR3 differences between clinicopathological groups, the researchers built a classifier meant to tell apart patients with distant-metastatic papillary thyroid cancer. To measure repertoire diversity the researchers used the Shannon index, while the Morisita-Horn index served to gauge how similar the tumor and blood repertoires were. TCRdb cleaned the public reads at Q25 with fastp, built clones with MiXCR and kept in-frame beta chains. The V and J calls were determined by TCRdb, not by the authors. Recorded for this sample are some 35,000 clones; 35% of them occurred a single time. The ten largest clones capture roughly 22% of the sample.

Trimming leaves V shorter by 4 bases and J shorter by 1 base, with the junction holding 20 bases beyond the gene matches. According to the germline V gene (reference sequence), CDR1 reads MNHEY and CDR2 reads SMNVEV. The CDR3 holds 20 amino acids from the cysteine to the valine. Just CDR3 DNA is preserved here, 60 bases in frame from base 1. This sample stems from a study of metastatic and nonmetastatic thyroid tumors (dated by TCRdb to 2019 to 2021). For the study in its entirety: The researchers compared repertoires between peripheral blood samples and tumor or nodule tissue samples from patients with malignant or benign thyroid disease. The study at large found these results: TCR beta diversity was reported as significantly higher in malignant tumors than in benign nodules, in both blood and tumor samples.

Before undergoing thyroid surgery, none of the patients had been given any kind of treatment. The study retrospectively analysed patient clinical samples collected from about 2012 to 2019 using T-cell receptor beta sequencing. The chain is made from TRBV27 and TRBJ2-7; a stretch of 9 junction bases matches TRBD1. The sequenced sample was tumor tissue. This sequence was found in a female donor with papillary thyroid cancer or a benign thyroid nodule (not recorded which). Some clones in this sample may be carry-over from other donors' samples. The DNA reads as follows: TGTGCCAGCAGTTCAACCGCCGGGACAGGGAGGTTCTTCCCTTCCTACGAGCAGTACGTC. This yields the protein CASSSTAGTGRFFPSYEQYV.